The TCR beta chain described here comes from a study of CD8 T cells in ankylosing spondylitis. General study findings and limits: Before this, some motif variants had been reported in reactive arthritis synovial fluid and blood. Seemingly characteristic of ankylosing spondylitis blood was a TCR beta motif consisting of about 8 highly homologous variants. The clones that were linked to disease were reported to be significantly enriched in matched synovial fluid samples from ankylosing spondylitis patients.

This clonotype was found a few times. Its cognate antigen is unknown. Making use of molecular barcodes, quantitative 5'-RACE generated TCR beta libraries. TCRdb reprocessed the 5' RACE reads via MiXCR and lists one record per CDR3 protein. Of a few hundred thousand distinct CDR3 sequences in the sample, approximately 24% are singletons; the top ten hold more than 0.6%. Germline V gene data show CDR1 as SQVTM and CDR2 as ANQGSEA. Trimming removed 1 base at V and 8 bases at J, with 11 bases between. The CDR3 sequence is 13 residues long. The sample comprised blood, either unsorted or a sorted T cell fraction (not recorded which). The chain couples TRBV29-1 to TRBJ2-2, with no clear D. This TCR came from a male donor with ankylosing spondylitis or in good health (not recorded which). The chain's CDR3 is CSVEGPLSGELFF. CDR3 DNA: TGCAGCGTTGAAGGACCCCTTTCTGGGGAGCTGTTTTTT.